This T cell receptor beta chain is from a study of vaccination and CD4 T cells after COVID-19. CD4+ T cells that had been cultured provided DNA sequenced with the Oncomine TCR Beta short-read assay. TCRdb re-called the PCR reads through MiXCR, storing one row per CDR3 protein. The table lists fewer than 30,000 distinct CDR3 sequences, 35% to 55% of them singletons, with over 3.5% in the top ten. CDR3 size: 15 residues. Trimming left V 4 bases short and J 0 bases short, with 13 bases between. Germline assignment: CDR1 SGHTA and CDR2 FQGNSA. Time point specified: late sampling 161 to 241 days after vaccination in three convalescent patients. Treatment meaning: approximately nine-day PBMC culture with coronavirus spike peptide pools or control peptides (ViraFEST assay). Once peptide pools had expanded antigen-specific T cells, ViraFEST sequenced TCRs. Comments on this clonotype: The antigen remains unidentified.

The rearrangement uses TRBV7-2 and TRBJ2-7, with D hard to call. This specimen was CD4+ T cells from blood, cultured in vitro, taken about 7 months after SARS-CoV-2 vaccination. This sequence was found in a human donor who had recovered from COVID-19. The CDR3 loop reads CASSSYRTISYEQYF. CDR3 bases: TGTGCCAGCAGCTCCTACCGAACGATCTCCTACGAGCAGTACTTC.